This is a list of T cell receptor beta chains from one sample in a study of radiotherapy plus CTLA-4 blockade in lung cancer. Sequenced by immunoSEQ multiplex PCR; TCRdb stores in-frame clones only, minus some. Here the sample spans approximately 77,000 clones, around 79% being singletons. The sample consisted of peripheral blood, taken from a patient treated with radiotherapy plus ipilimumab. The receptors come from a human donor with non-small cell lung cancer whose response to radiotherapy plus ipilimumab could not be evaluated. Some clones in this sample may be carry-over from other donors' samples. Both conserved end residues are part of each CDR3. A D gene is named only where the DNA matches it firmly. Clone sizes are given selectively: once, few, many, or a class where the clone is expanded.

D,J,length,V,size,CDR3,DNA
TRBD1,TRBJ2-5,15,TRBV30,-,CAWSPGQGAGETQYF,TGTGCCTGGAGTCCGGGACAGGGGGCGGGAGAGACCCAGTACTTC
-,TRBJ1-1,13,TRBV4-1,-,CASSQLRNTEAFF,TGCGCCAGCAGCCAGCTTAGGAACACTGAAGCTTTCTTT
-,TRBJ1-2,13,TRBV6-1,once,CASSDGPGGGYTF,TGTGCCAGCAGCGACGGGCCGGGGGGCGGCTACACCTTC
TRBD1,TRBJ2-3,16,TRBV5-1,-,CASSRTTGVMEDTQYF,TGCGCCAGCAGCCGCACTACAGGGGTGATGGAGGATACGCAGTATTTT
-,TRBJ2-7,15,TRBV18,-,CASSPAGAPSYEQYF,TGTGCCAGCTCACCCGCAGGGGCCCCCTCCTACGAGCAGTACTTC
TRBD2,TRBJ2-5,15,TRBV28,-,CASSLGAGGQETQYF,TGTGCCAGCAGTCTGGGGGCGGGGGGGCAAGAGACCCAGTACTTC
-,TRBJ2-7,15,TRBV28,-,CASVERGHYVYEQYF,TGTGCCAGCGTTGAGCGTGGACACTACGTCTACGAGCAGTACTTC
-,TRBJ2-3,14,TRBV19,few,CASSVKSSADTQYF,TGTGCCAGTAGTGTCAAGAGTAGCGCAGATACGCAGTATTTT
TRBD1,TRBJ1-6,13,TRBV5-1,-,CASSSDRDTPLHF,TGCGCCAGCAGCTCCGACAGGGATACACCCCTCCACTTT
TRBD2,TRBJ2-5,17,TRBV9,once,CASSVGSAGGQRETQYF,TGTGCCAGCAGCGTAGGATCTGCGGGGGGGCAAAGAGAGACCCAGTACTTC
TRBD1,TRBJ1-1,14,TRBV19,-,CASRLQGANTEAFF,TGTGCCAGTAGGCTACAGGGGGCGAACACTGAAGCTTTCTTT
-,TRBJ2-3,16,TRBV11-1,once,CASSRGTSGATDTQYF,TGTGCCAGCAGCCGCGGGACCAGCGGAGCGACAGATACGCAGTATTTT
-,TRBJ2-1,12,TRBV11-1,-,CASRETGYEQFF,TGTGCCAGCAGAGAAACAGGGTATGAGCAGTTCTTC
-,TRBJ2-7,13,TRBV19,-,CASSTGNTFEQYF,TGTGCCAGTAGTACGGGGAACACGTTCGAGCAGTACTTC
TRBD1,TRBJ1-6,16,TRBV6-6,few,CASRTLDRGRYSPLHF,TGTGCCAGCAGGACCTTGGACAGGGGCAGATATTCACCCCTCCACTTT
TRBD2,TRBJ2-1,17,TRBV5-1,-,CASSGQGLAGAYNEQFF,TGCGCCAGCAGCGGTCAGGGGCTAGCGGGGGCTTACAATGAGCAGTTCTTC
TRBD1,TRBJ2-1,17,TRBV5-6,-,CASSKPLPGQGYNEQFF,TGTGCCAGCAGCAAGCCCCTTCCGGGACAGGGCTACAATGAGCAGTTCTTC
-,TRBJ2-3,18,TRBV15,-,CATSRDVTGRPSTDTQYF,TGTGCCACCAGCAGAGATGTGACAGGACGTCCTAGCACAGATACGCAGTATTTT
TRBD1,TRBJ1-4,16,TRBV9,-,CASSVGPGGPNEKLFF,TGTGCCAGCAGCGTAGGCCCAGGGGGCCCGAATGAAAAACTGTTTTTT
-,TRBJ1-1,12,TRBV5-1,-,CASGYGGGEAFF,TGCGCCAGCGGTTATGGAGGTGGTGAAGCTTTCTTT
TRBD1,TRBJ1-1,14,TRBV5-1,-,CASSSDRMNTEAFF,TGCGCCAGCAGCTCGGACAGGATGAACACTGAAGCTTTCTTT
-,TRBJ1-1,14,TRBV15,few,CATSRGGENTEAFF,TGTGCCACCAGCAGAGGGGGGGAGAACACTGAAGCTTTCTTT
TRBD1,TRBJ2-5,14,TRBV7-2,once,CASSSRQGQETQYF,TGTGCCAGCAGCTCTCGACAGGGTCAAGAGACCCAGTACTTC
-,TRBJ1-4,15,TRBV6-5,-,CASRAGFATNEKLFF,TGTGCCAGCAGGGCAGGGTTCGCAACTAATGAAAAACTGTTTTTT
TRBD1,TRBJ2-1,13,TRBV27,medium-sized,CASSIGQAREQFF,TGTGCCAGCAGTATCGGACAGGCCAGGGAGCAGTTCTTC
-,TRBJ2-7,14,TRBV2,-,CASEMTGYSYEQYF,TGTGCCAGCGAGATGACAGGCTACTCCTACGAGCAGTACTTC
-,TRBJ2-1,12,TRBV29-1,-,CSAQSSYNEQFF,TGCAGCGCACAGAGCTCCTACAATGAGCAGTTCTTC
TRBD1,TRBJ2-7,14,TRBV10-3,-,CAISGTGQLYEQYF,TGTGCCATCAGTGGGACGGGACAGCTCTACGAGCAGTACTTC
TRBD1,TRBJ2-3,13,TRBV29-1,-,CSSRTGDRDTQYF,TGCAGCTCACGAACAGGGGATCGAGATACGCAGTATTTT
-,TRBJ2-1,15,TRBV30,-,CAWSSAGANYNEQFF,TGTGCCTGGAGTTCCGCGGGGGCGAACTACAATGAGCAGTTCTTC
TRBD1,TRBJ1-6,16,TRBV28,-,CASSPRGQGFDSPLHF,TGTGCCAGCAGCCCCAGAGGACAGGGATTTGATTCACCCCTCCACTTT
TRBD2,TRBJ2-1,17,TRBV7-3,-,CASSPQPVSGGWHEQFF,TGTGCCAGCAGCCCTCAACCCGTTAGCGGGGGCTGGCATGAGCAGTTCTTC
TRBD1,TRBJ2-3,16,TRBV9,-,CASSLWGTGNADTQYF,TGTGCCAGCAGCCTCTGGGGGACAGGGAATGCAGATACGCAGTATTTT
-,TRBJ1-5,13,TRBV7-9,few,CASSFGPNQPQHF,TGTGCCAGCAGCTTTGGGCCCAATCAGCCCCAGCATTTT
-,TRBJ2-7,13,TRBV7-2,few,CASSLGQAPEQYF,TGTGCCAGCAGCTTAGGGCAGGCTCCCGAGCAGTACTTC
-,TRBJ1-1,13,TRBV2,-,CASSEAKNTEAFF,TGTGCCAGCAGTGAAGCTAAGAACACTGAAGCTTTCTTT
TRBD1,TRBJ2-3,17,TRBV9,once,CASSAQPGTGGTDTQYF,TGTGCCAGCAGCGCCCAACCCGGGACAGGGGGCACAGATACGCAGTATTTT
-,TRBJ1-2,15,TRBV28,-,CASSSPRGGAGGYTF,TGTGCCAGCAGTTCCCCGCGAGGGGGGGCTGGGGGCTACACCTTC
-,TRBJ1-1,17,TRBV4-1,-,CASSQDLGGGGRTEAFF,TGCGCCAGCAGCCAAGATCTAGGAGGGGGAGGGCGGACTGAAGCTTTCTTT
TRBD1,TRBJ1-5,16,TRBV19,-,CASSILGQVLNQPQHF,TGTGCCAGTAGTATCTTGGGACAGGTACTGAATCAGCCCCAGCATTTT
TRBD1,TRBJ2-7,14,TRBV5-4,-,CASSGGQGNFEQYF,TGTGCCAGCAGTGGAGGACAGGGAAACTTCGAGCAGTACTTC
TRBD1,TRBJ2-1,18,TRBV7-9,few,CASSLPPGDSPSYNEQFF,TGTGCCAGCAGCCTACCCCCTGGGGACAGCCCATCCTACAATGAGCAGTTCTTC
-,TRBJ2-7,14,TRBV5-1,-,CASSSAGGQDEQYF,TGCGCCAGCAGCTCCGCAGGGGGGCAAGACGAGCAGTACTTC
TRBD1,TRBJ1-5,18,TRBV4-1,-,CASSQDWRQGSSNQPQHF,TGCGCCAGCAGCCAAGATTGGAGACAGGGTTCGAGCAATCAGCCCCAGCATTTT
-,TRBJ1-4,14,TRBV9,-,CASSHRVGNEKLFF,TGTGCCAGCAGCCACAGGGTTGGTAATGAAAAACTGTTTTTT